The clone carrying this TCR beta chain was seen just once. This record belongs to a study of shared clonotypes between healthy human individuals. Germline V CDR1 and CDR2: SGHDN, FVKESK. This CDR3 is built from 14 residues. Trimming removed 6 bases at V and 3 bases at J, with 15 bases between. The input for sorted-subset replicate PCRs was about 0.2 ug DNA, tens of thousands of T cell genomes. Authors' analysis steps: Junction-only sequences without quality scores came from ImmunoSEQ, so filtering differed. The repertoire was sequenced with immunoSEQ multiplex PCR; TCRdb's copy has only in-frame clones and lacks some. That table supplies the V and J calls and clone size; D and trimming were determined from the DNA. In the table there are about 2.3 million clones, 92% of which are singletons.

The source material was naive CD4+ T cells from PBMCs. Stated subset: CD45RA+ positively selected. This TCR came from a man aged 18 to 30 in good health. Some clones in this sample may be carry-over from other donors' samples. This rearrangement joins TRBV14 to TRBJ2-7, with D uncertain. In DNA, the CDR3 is TGTGCCAGCAGTCCCATGTACAGTTTCTACGAGCAGTACTTC. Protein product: CASSPMYSFYEQYF.